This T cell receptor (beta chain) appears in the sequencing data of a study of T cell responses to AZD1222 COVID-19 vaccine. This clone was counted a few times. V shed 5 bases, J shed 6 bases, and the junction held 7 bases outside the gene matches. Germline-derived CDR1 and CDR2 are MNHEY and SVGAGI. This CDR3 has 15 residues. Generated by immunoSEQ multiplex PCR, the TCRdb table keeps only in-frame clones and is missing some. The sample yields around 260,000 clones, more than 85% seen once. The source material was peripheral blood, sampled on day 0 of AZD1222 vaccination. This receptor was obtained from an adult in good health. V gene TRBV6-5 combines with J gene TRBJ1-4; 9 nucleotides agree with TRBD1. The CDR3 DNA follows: TGTGCCAGCAGTAGACAAACAGGGGGCTATGAAAAACTGTTTTTT. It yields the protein CASSRQTGGYEKLFF.